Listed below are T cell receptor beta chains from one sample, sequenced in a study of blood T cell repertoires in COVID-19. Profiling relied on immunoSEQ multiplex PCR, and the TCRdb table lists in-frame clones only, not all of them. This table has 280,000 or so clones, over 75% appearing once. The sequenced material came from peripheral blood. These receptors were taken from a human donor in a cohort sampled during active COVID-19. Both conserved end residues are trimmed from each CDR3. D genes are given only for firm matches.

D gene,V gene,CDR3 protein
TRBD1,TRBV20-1,SASHGTGTQETQY
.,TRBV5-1,ASSLAAGTSSNQPQH
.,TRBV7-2,ASSLEGTQGRWRQY
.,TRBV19,ASSIDRQVLIQY
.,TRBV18,ASSPTATNEKLF
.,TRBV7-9,ASQGDYEQY
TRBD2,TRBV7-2,ASSLFEGLDNEQF
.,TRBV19,ASGGTTVLNTEAF
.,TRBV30,AWSVRGAQPQH
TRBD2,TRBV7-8,ASSLAPRPSGRPHQETQY
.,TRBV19,ASSIGEAQETQY
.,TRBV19,ASKLRGSGYTDTQY
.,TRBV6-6,ATQGSSSDNEQF
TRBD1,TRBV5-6,ASSSGQGGSYSGANVLT